This T cell receptor beta chain was captured in a study of blood T cell repertoires in COVID-19. The wider study: From T cells, B-cell-depleted T cells, or PBMCs came the material, which was cDNA or gDNA.

Some clones are missing from TCRdb's copy, which holds only in-frame ones; the method was immunoSEQ multiplex PCR. The repertoire consists of 200,000 to 250,000 clones, with around 90% occurring once and the leading ten covering 11%. Sequencing was done on a sample of PBMCs or T cells enriched from blood (not recorded which). The TCR sequence derives from a man between 25 and 39 years old who had recovered from COVID-19.

The CDR3 protein is CAWRDAGGYGYTF. The DNA for the CDR3 is TGTGCCTGGAGGGATGCGGGGGGCTATGGCTACACCTTC. The rearrangement uses TRBV30 and TRBJ1-2; the D gene is possibly TRBD1 (5 bases). From germline, CDR1 is GTSNPN and CDR2 SVGIG (reference sequence). The CDR3 spans 13 residues. V lost 3 bases, J lost 4 bases, and 12 bases lay in between.